The 18 T cell receptor beta chains below all came from one sample that was sequenced in a study of response to subunit inactivated influenza vaccine. Via MiXCR, TCRdb re-called the RT-PCR reads, giving one row per CDR3 protein. The sample includes more than 600,000 distinct CDR3 sequences, less than 20% seen only once; the top ten take about a tenth. Sample: PBMCs from blood, taken more than 4 days after vaccination. These receptors were taken from a man aged 50 to 59 who received an inactivated influenza vaccine.

The chain carries TRBV12-3 or TRBV12-4 and TRBJ2-4, with a weak D call TRBD2 (7 bases). The length of the CDR3 is 14 residues. V was clipped by 1 base and J by 9 bases, with 13 bases between them. The CDR3 DNA reads TGTGCCAGCAGTTTAGGGGGGGCTAGCGGCATTCAGTACTTC. It yields the protein CASSLGGASGIQYF.

This clonotype has ten or more counts. V gene TRBV13 combines with J gene TRBJ2-2, with 8 bases lining up with TRBD1. The CDR3 has 13 amino acids. Germline V gene lookup returns CDR1 PRHDT and CDR2 FYEKMQ (reference sequence). V was clipped by 6 bases and J by 6 bases; unmatched bases: 3. CDR3 sequence: CASRSRGPGELFF. The CDR3 nucleotides are TGTGCCAGCAGATCCAGGGGGCCCGGGGAGCTGTTTTTT.

The J gene is TRBJ2-7, the V gene TRBV20-1, with D possibly being TRBD1 or TRBD2 (5 bases each). Between the trimmed V and J ends, which lost 3 bases and 0 bases, there was a span of 18 bases. CDR3 size: 16 residues. Germline CDR1 reads DFQATT; CDR2 reads SNEGSKA (reference sequence). CDR3 in amino acids: CSASPLYGALSYEQYF. CDR3 bases: TGCAGTGCTAGCCCCCTCTACGGGGCCCTCTCCTACGAGCAGTACTTC.

The chain couples TRBV7-2 to TRBJ2-3; 8 nucleotides match TRBD2. Germline-derived CDR1 and CDR2 are SGHTA and FQGNSA. This CDR3 comprises 15 residues. The trim removed 0 bases at V and 6 bases at J, leaving 5 bases unmatched. The CDR3 nucleotides read TGTGCCAGCAGCTTAGCTGCGCGGGGGGTGGATACGCAGTATTTT. Protein product: CASSLAARGVDTQYF.

This clonotype was recorded at least ten times. The chain combines TRBV20-1 with TRBJ2-2; no definite D call. Trimming stripped 5 bases from V and 4 bases from J, with 8 bases between. The CDR3 is made up of 12 amino acids. The V gene's germline CDR1 is DFQATT and CDR2 SNEGSKA (reference sequence). The CDR3 nucleotides read TGCAGTGCTGCAAGACTCACCGGGGAGCTGTTTTTT. This gives the protein CSAARLTGELFF.

This clonotype was recorded many times. The CDR3: CSARDFGSGREQYF. As DNA, the CDR3 is TGCAGTGCTAGAGATTTTGGTAGCGGGCGCGAGCAGTACTTC. The chain employs TRBV20-1 and TRBJ2-7, with TRBD2 matching over 7 bases. The CDR3 covers 14 residues. Trimming removed 0 bases from V and 6 bases from J; junction bases left unmatched: 8. Germline CDR1 is DFQATT and CDR2 is SNEGSKA (reference sequence).

The chain is built from TRBV6-2 or TRBV6-3 and TRBJ1-2; 7 bases align to TRBD1. Unmatched junction bases numbered 3, after V lost 8 bases and J lost 0 bases. The CDR3 is 13 amino acids. CDR1 is MNHEY and CDR2 is SVGEGT in the germline V gene. The CDR3 reads CASLGTANYGYTF. The CDR3 nucleotides read TGTGCCAGCCTCGGGACAGCTAACTATGGCTACACCTTC.

The V call is TRBV9, the J call TRBJ2-5; unclear D gene. Trimming removed 1 base at V and 3 bases at J, with 7 bases between. This CDR3 region has 13 residues. Germline assignment: CDR1 SGDLS and CDR2 YYNGEE. The CDR3: CASSVTTKETQYF. CDR3 sequence (DNA): TGTGCCAGCAGCGTAACTACGAAAGAGACCCAGTACTTC.

The chain uses TRBV4-3 and TRBJ2-5, with 8 bases identical to TRBD2. V lost 5 bases, J lost 2 bases, and 7 bases stayed unmatched. The CDR3 consists of 15 residues. Germline V gene sequence: CDR1 LGHNA, CDR2 YSLEER. As DNA, the CDR3 is TGCGCCAGCAGCAAGAATAGCGGGAATCAAGAGACCCAGTACTTC. It yields the protein CASSKNSGNQETQYF.

This clonotype came up many times. V gene TRBV5-1 combines with J gene TRBJ2-1; 7 nucleotides line up with TRBD2. Germline assignment: CDR1 SGHRS and CDR2 YFSETQ. The CDR3 runs 15 residues. The junction had 5 bases not matched to a gene; V was cut back by 0 bases and J by 5 bases. Here the CDR3 DNA reads TGCGCCAGCAGCTTGGTTCTAGCGGAGAACAATGAGCAGTTCTTC. Its translation is CASSLVLAENNEQFF.

This chain uses TRBV5-1 with TRBJ1-1; D unresolved. The CDR3 consists of 16 residues. Trimming took off 0 bases at V and 4 bases at J, with 16 bases between the two ends. The V gene's germline CDR1 is SGHRS and CDR2 YFSETQ. The CDR3 DNA sequence: TGCGCCAGCAGCTTGGAGATCTCTACTTCGGGCACTGAAGCTTTCTTT. Protein: CASSLEISTSGTEAFF.

This clonotype turned up a few times. This chain uses TRBV12-3 or TRBV12-4 with TRBJ2-2, with unresolved D. CDR3 length: 15 residues. The ends were cut back, 3 bases at V and 4 bases at J, with 12 bases in the middle. The CDR3 sequence is CASSFGVLGTGELFF. The CDR3 coding sequence is TGTGCCAGCAGTTTTGGGGTTTTAGGCACCGGGGAGCTGTTTTTT.

This clonotype was seen a single time. V gene TRBV27 combines with J gene TRBJ2-3, with D hard to call. CDR3 length equals 13 residues. The V end was cut by 6 bases, the J end by 2 bases, with 9 bases between. CDR1 and CDR2 from the germline V gene are MNHEY and SMNVEV (reference sequence). The DNA of the CDR3 is TGTGCCAGCAGCCGCCCGACCACAGATACGCAGTATTTT. Translating it yields CASSRPTTDTQYF.

Only a few counts were recorded for this clonotype. Here the CDR3 reads CASSPLVTGELFF. CDR3 in DNA: TGTGCCAGCAGCCCCCTGGTTACCGGGGAGCTGTTTTTT. This chain joins TRBV7-9 and TRBJ2-2, with D unresolved. The V gene lost 5 bases and the J gene lost 5 bases, with 9 bases spanning the gap. This CDR3 contains 13 residues. Germline V lookup: CDR1 SEHNR, CDR2 FQNEAQ (reference sequence).

As to this clonotype: With a much larger clone just one base away, this may be a read error. The rearrangement uses TRBV10-3 and TRBJ1-1; 9 positions match TRBD1. Germline CDR1 and CDR2: ENHRY and SYGVKD. This CDR3 is built from 13 residues. In DNA, the CDR3 is TGTGCCATCAGTGCAATGGGACAGGGAGAAGCTTACTTT. The encoded protein is CAISAMGQGEAYF.

The V gene is TRBV20-1, the J gene TRBJ2-5, with D unclear. The CDR3 extends over 15 amino acids. Germline CDR1 and CDR2: DFQATT and SNEGSKA (reference sequence). Between the trimmed V and J ends, which lost 4 bases and 5 bases, there was a span of 20 bases. The CDR3 bases are TGCAGTGCTAACCCCCCTAGACGTCGTATCGAGACCCAGTACTTC. Its protein is CSANPPRRRIETQYF.

This clonotype appeared many times. The junction differs from germline at one of its ends, possibly a read error. In DNA form, the CDR3 reads TGCGCCAGCAGCCAGGACAGGGGGAATGAGCAGTTCTTC. Translating gives CASSQDRGNEQFF. The chain is built from TRBV14 and TRBJ2-1; 10 nucleotides line up with TRBD1. The V gene's germline CDR1 is SGHDN and CDR2 FVKESK. The CDR3 has 13 amino acids.

CDR3 region: CASSQVGSWNEQFF. The CDR3, as DNA: TGTGCCAGCAGCCAAGTCGGTAGTTGGAATGAGCAGTTCTTC. The rearrangement uses TRBV3-1 and TRBJ2-1; no clear D gene. Germline V gene sequence: CDR1 LGHDT, CDR2 YNNKEL (reference sequence). The CDR3 sequence is 14 residues long. The V end was cut by 1 base, the J end by 7 bases, with 11 bases between.